This TCR beta chain was observed in a study of OX40 agonist ivuxolimab in advanced cancers. Study-level points and caveats: Partly responding patients at 0.1-3.0 mg/kg showed some of the smallest clonal expansion.

Notes on this clone: What it binds is not known.

Germline V gene lookup returns CDR1 GTSNPN and CDR2 SVGIG (reference sequence). This CDR3 comprises 15 residues. Between the trimmed V and J ends, which lost 0 bases and 6 bases, there was a span of 12 bases. TCRdb's copy holds only in-frame clones and misses some; the assay was immunoSEQ multiplex PCR. The sample yields under 150,000 clones, just over 90% seen once. The J gene is TRBJ1-6, the V gene TRBV30; D perhaps matches TRBD1 (5 bases). The material was CD4+ or CD8+ T cells sorted from blood, obtained in a trial of the OX40 agonist ivuxolimab. The clonotype was recovered from an adult with an advanced solid tumor such as melanoma, head and neck, liver or kidney cancer. The CDR3 nucleotides read TGTGCCTGGAGTGTACGGAGGGGCGTTAATTCACCCCTCCACTTT. Protein sequence: CAWSVRRGVNSPLHF.